Only one count was recorded for the clone carrying this TCR beta chain. Germline CDR1 is MNHEY and CDR2 is SVGAGI. The V segment lost 10 bases and the J segment 5 bases; nucleotides outside the gene matches: 8. The CDR3 loop spans 12 amino acids. The record originates from a study of blood T cell repertoires in COVID-19. Study overall: T cells, B-cell-depleted T cells, or PBMCs supplied cDNA or gDNA.

Clones were read by immunoSEQ multiplex PCR, and TCRdb kept only the in-frame ones, dropping some. The data hold roughly 220,000 clones, with about four fifths observed a single time. The sequenced sample consisted of peripheral blood. The gene calls are TRBV6-5 and TRBJ2-7; 7 nucleotides agree with TRBD1. This clonotype originated in a woman in her sixties or seventies with acute or convalescent COVID-19. The CDR3 sequence: CATRQGTHEQYF. The DNA for the CDR3 is TGTGCCACGAGACAGGGAACCCACGAGCAGTACTTC.